This is a list of T cell receptor beta chains from one sample in a study of OX40 agonist ivuxolimab in advanced cancers. Clones were read by immunoSEQ multiplex PCR, and TCRdb kept only the in-frame ones, dropping some. The repertoire holds some 19,000 clones, about 83% seen once, with about 50% in the top ten. Sample: CD4+ or CD8+ T cells sorted from blood, taken in a trial of the OX40 agonist ivuxolimab. These receptors originate from an adult with an advanced solid tumor such as melanoma, head and neck, liver or kidney cancer. CDR3s leave out the opening cysteine and the closing phenylalanine or tryptophan.

TRBJ1-4	TRBV6-5	ASSRDISEKLF
TRBJ2-3	TRBV28	ASRGSGGQADTQY
TRBJ2-1	TRBV11-1	ASSLAGGGYYNEQF
TRBJ2-7	TRBV19	ASSTRTGDEQY
TRBJ1-6	TRBV5-4	ASSLDGTGGFRNSPLH
TRBJ2-7	TRBV29-1	SVFQGQGDYEQY
TRBJ2-2	TRBV29-1	SVGLAGGQTGELF
TRBJ2-7	TRBV10-3	AILPNRDSYEQY
TRBJ1-3	TRBV7-9	ASSLSESGSGNTIY
TRBJ2-2	TRBV7-9	ASSPSATSNTGELF
TRBJ2-7	TRBV6-6	ASSPAGETYEQY
TRBJ1-1	TRBV7-9	ASSPSDSIMNTEAF
TRBJ2-7	TRBV6-1	ASRMAEGVYEQY
TRBJ2-2	TRBV10-3	AISELTGGGITGELF
TRBJ2-5	TRBV5-1	ASRGTGLLYQETQY
TRBJ1-6	TRBV28	ASSVSGVGSPLH
TRBJ1-1	TRBV11-2	ASSRGGAATEAF
TRBJ2-7	TRBV19	ATTPTGGFYEQY
TRBJ2-2	TRBV7-9	ASEPRDPTGELF
TRBJ1-2	TRBV4-1	ASSQVGGQNYGYT
TRBJ1-4	TRBV10-1	ASRGATNEKLF
TRBJ1-6	TRBV7-3	ASSLGTGWNSPLH
TRBJ1-5	TRBV19	ASSITGGIGGQPQH
TRBJ1-1	TRBV28	ASRRGAEAF
TRBJ2-1	TRBV25-1	AIHAGGPYNEQF
TRBJ1-2	TRBV5-8	ASSLGGGVDPGYT
TRBJ2-7	TRBV5-5	ASSLVGDSYEQY
TRBJ2-7	TRBV6-5	ASRGGFFASEQY
TRBJ2-1	TRBV4-3	ASSQAAGMAEQF
TRBJ1-2	TRBV5-6	ASSLRGPYGYT
TRBJ1-2	TRBV6-1	ASSDYRGRPGGYT
TRBJ1-5	TRBV5-1	ASSLLGDSNQPQH
TRBJ2-3	TRBV12-5	ASGFLGDTQY
TRBJ1-2	TRBV7-9	ASSLVGGAGKGYT
TRBJ2-3	TRBV7-9	ASSWASGGEEY
TRBJ1-2	TRBV5-5	ASTLTRANYGYT
TRBJ1-3	TRBV9	ASSPGTGSGNTIY
TRBJ2-3	TRBV28	ASSPLVITYTDTQY
TRBJ2-1	TRBV10-3	AISESKGLAGHNEQF
TRBJ2-7	TRBV11-2	ASSVGLAVYEQY
TRBJ2-7	TRBV7-3	ASSKLGDKVVQQY
TRBJ1-5	TRBV9	ASSQGQGGQPQH
TRBJ2-7	TRBV27	ASSPLSRYEQY
TRBJ1-1	TRBV19	ASLPQGADTEAF
TRBJ1-1	TRBV5-4	ASSRGGPEAF
TRBJ1-5	TRBV28	ASSLQDGYQPQH
TRBJ2-7	TRBV4-1	ASSQDPGQGADEQY
TRBJ2-2	TRBV4-1	ASSQVLARVTGELF
TRBJ2-2	TRBV6-5	ASSYTGSNTGELF
TRBJ2-1	TRBV7-9	ASSFGTSRYNEQF
TRBJ2-2	TRBV5-1	ASSPGQGAGTGELF
TRBJ2-1	TRBV9	ASSVEAGSGYNEQF
TRBJ2-1	TRBV11-2	ASSLFGAGAYNEQF
TRBJ2-1	TRBV10-3	AISESTGTGSSYNEQF
TRBJ2-7	TRBV5-4	ASSLTTGTASDEQY
TRBJ2-7	TRBV10-1	ASSEIKTGVNEQY